This entry features one T cell receptor (beta chain) sequence. The data derive from a study of OX40 agonist ivuxolimab in advanced cancers. Across the study: Three patients showed partial responses: one hepatocellular carcinoma and two cutaneous melanoma cases.

Profiled with immunoSEQ multiplex PCR; TCRdb holds only in-frame clones, not every one. The data show about 80,000 clones, roughly four fifths seen once. CDR1 and CDR2 (germline): SGDLS, YYNGEE. This CDR3 spans 16 amino acids. Losses at the gene ends were 5 bases for V and 1 base for J; bases not matched to a gene: 9. The V and J genes are TRBV9 and TRBJ2-1; 7 nucleotides align to TRBD1. The TCR was taken from an adult with an advanced solid tumor such as melanoma, head and neck, liver or kidney cancer. The sample in question was CD4+ or CD8+ T cells sorted from blood, obtained in a trial of the OX40 agonist ivuxolimab. In nucleotides, the CDR3 is TGTGCCAGCAGTGTATACAGGGGCCAGTCCTACAATGAGCAGTTCTTC. Protein sequence: CASSVYRGQSYNEQFF.